Sequencing of this TCR beta chain was carried out in a study of T-cell memory formation after mild COVID-19. The overall study: The study found TCR clusters largely donor specific. Whole-study results and caveats: For contracting clones, CD4+ ones sat mainly in CM and EM, CD8+ in EMRA. The authors left the SARS-CoV-2 specificity of second-wave clones peaking on day 37 unconfirmed.

This clonotype was counted between two and nine times. Its specificity is unknown. With constant-segment primers, 5'RACE yielded cDNA libraries of TCR alpha and TCR beta that carried sample barcodes and UMIs. A single record per CDR3 protein comes from TCRdb applying MiXCR to the 5' RACE reads. The repertoire holds 300,000 or so distinct CDR3 sequences, with around 15% as singletons. This receptor was taken from a man between 18 and 29 years old who had mild COVID-19 (a few samples of this study predate the infection). Cell type and time point are not known. Sequencing input: PBMCs or a T cell subset sorted from them (not recorded which).

The CDR3 protein is CATSRPTTGGTQYF. CDR3 sequence (DNA): TGTGCCACCAGCAGACCTACTACTGGTGGGACCCAGTACTTC. The J gene is TRBJ2-5, the V gene TRBV15; unclear D gene. The ends were cut back, 2 bases at V and 7 bases at J, with 14 bases in the middle. CDR1 and CDR2 (germline): LNHNV, YYDKDF (reference sequence). The CDR3 totals 14 residues.